This T cell receptor beta chain stems from a study of blood T cell repertoires in COVID-19. At the level of the study: There were acute and convalescent COVID-19 samples, and they came from the United States, Italy and Spain.

Seattle's cohort entered during active infection and was followed longitudinally. Germline V CDR1 and CDR2: SNHLY, FYNNEI. V was trimmed by 6 bases and J by 6 bases, leaving 9 bases between them. The CDR3 is made up of 13 amino acids. Only in-frame clones appear in the TCRdb table, and some are missing; sequencing was by immunoSEQ multiplex PCR. The table records some 220,000 clones, about 93% of them present only once. Sequenced material: peripheral blood. The chain recombines TRBV2 with TRBJ1-6; TRBD1 might be the D (5 bases). The sequence was obtained from a man aged 25-45 years with COVID-19, enrolled during active disease. CDR3 sequence reads: CASRSGLNSPLHF. DNA for the CDR3: TGTGCCAGCAGATCGGGACTTAATTCACCCCTCCACTTT.